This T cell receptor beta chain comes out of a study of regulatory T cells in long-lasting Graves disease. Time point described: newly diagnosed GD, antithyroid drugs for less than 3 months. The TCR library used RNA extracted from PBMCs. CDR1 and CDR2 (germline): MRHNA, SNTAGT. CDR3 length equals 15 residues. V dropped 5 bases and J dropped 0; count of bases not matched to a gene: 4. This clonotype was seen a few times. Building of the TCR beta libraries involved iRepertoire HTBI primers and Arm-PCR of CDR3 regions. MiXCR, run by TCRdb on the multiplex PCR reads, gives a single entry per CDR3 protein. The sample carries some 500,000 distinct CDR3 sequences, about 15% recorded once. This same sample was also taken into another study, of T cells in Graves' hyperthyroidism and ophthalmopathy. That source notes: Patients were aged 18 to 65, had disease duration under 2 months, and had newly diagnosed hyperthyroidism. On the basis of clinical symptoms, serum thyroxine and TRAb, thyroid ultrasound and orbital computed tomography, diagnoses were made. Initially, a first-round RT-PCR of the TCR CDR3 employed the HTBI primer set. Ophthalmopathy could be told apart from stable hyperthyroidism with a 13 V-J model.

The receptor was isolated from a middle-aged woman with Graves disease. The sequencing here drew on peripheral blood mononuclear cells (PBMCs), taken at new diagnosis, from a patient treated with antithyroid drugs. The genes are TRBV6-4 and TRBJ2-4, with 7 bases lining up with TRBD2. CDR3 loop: CASSSREVAKNIQYF. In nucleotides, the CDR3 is TGTGCCAGCAGTTCCCGGGAGGTAGCCAAAAACATTCAGTACTTC.